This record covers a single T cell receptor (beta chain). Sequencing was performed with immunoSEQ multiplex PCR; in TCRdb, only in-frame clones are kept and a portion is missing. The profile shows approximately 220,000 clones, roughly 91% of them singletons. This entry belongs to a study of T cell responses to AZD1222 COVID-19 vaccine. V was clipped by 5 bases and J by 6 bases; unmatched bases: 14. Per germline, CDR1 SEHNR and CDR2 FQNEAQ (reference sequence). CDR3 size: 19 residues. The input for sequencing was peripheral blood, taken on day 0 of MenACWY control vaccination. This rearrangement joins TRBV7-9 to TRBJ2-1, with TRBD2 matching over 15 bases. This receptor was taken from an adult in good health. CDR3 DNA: TGTGCCAGCAGCCCTGGACTAGCGGGGGGGCCATTGGGCCGCAATGAGCAGTTCTTC. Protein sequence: CASSPGLAGGPLGRNEQFF.